This T cell receptor beta chain was obtained from a study of regulatory T cells in long-lasting Graves disease. Time point defined: newly diagnosed GD, antithyroid drugs for less than 3 months. With RNA extracted from PBMCs as input, the TCR library was made. Libraries of TCR beta came from iRepertoire HTBI primers plus Arm-PCR of CDR3 regions. Via MiXCR, TCRdb re-called the multiplex PCR reads, giving one row per CDR3 protein. The sample holds roughly 500,000 distinct CDR3 sequences; about 12% are singletons and the top ten take roughly 8.9%. Looked up from germline, CDR1 is MNHNS and CDR2 is SASEGT. CDR3 length: 16 residues. Trimming cost V 7 bases and J 2 bases, with 17 bases left between them. The sample also formed part of further work on T cells in Graves' hyperthyroidism and ophthalmopathy. In that study: Participants, patients aged 18 to 65, had newly diagnosed hyperthyroidism with a duration under 2 months. Also found in blood were most expanded thyroid clonotypes above 0.001.

The receptor comes from a woman aged 25 to 39 with Graves disease. The J gene is TRBJ2-2, the V gene TRBV6-1, with unresolved D. The sample here was peripheral blood mononuclear cells (PBMCs), taken at new diagnosis, from a patient treated with antithyroid drugs. The CDR3 is CASTPLPGPNTGELFF. CDR3 in DNA: TGTGCCAGCACCCCCTTGCCCGGCCCAAACACCGGGGAGCTGTTTTTT.